This is a list of T cell receptor beta chains from one sample in a study of identifying expanded T cells in peripheral blood. Profiling relied on immunoSEQ multiplex PCR, and the TCRdb table lists in-frame clones only, not all of them. The repertoire holds 90,000 to 110,000 clones, with around 89% as singletons. Sequenced sample: blood. The source is a person aged 18 to 75 in good health. Each CDR3 is given with its conserved first and last residue. The D gene is left open where the match is weak. Clone size is given for some rows only: seen once, a few or many times, or a class if the clone is expanded.

V gene,clone size,D gene,J gene,CDR3 length,CDR3 DNA,CDR3 protein
TRBV7-3,.,TRBD2,TRBJ2-1,15,TGTGCCAGCAGCTTAGGGACTAGCGAGTACAATGAGCAGTTCTTC,CASSLGTSEYNEQFF
TRBV2,.,.,TRBJ2-1,13,TGTGCCAGCATCCCACAGCGGTACAATGAGCAGTTCTTC,CASIPQRYNEQFF
TRBV5-6,.,.,TRBJ2-2,14,TGTGCCAGCAGCTTTCAAGCGAACACCGGGGAGCTGTTTTTT,CASSFQANTGELFF
TRBV4-2,.,.,TRBJ1-5,16,TGTGCCAGCAGCCCGTCGGACTGGGAAGGATCTCAGCCCCAGCATTTT,CASSPSDWEGSQPQHF
TRBV6-1,.,.,TRBJ2-3,14,TGTGCCAGCCGTCTTGGGGTTTACTCAGATACGCAGTATTTT,CASRLGVYSDTQYF
TRBV18,.,.,TRBJ1-1,13,TGTGCCAGCTATTTTGGCAGGAACACTGAAGCTTTCTTT,CASYFGRNTEAFF
TRBV28,many,.,TRBJ2-7,12,TGTGCCAGCAGTCCACAGGGTGGCGAGCAGTACTTC,CASSPQGGEQYF
TRBV21-1,.,.,TRBJ2-3,16,TGTGCCAGCAGCGCCCGGGACAGGGGAATAACAGATACGCAGTATTTT,CASSARDRGITDTQYF
TRBV28,.,.,TRBJ2-5,16,TGTGCCAGCAGCCCTACCCTTAGCGCCCTGGGGGAGACCCAGTACTTC,CASSPTLSALGETQYF
TRBV5-1,.,.,TRBJ2-3,15,TGCGCCAGCAGCTCAACAGGTTCTGGCACAGATACGCAGTATTTT,CASSSTGSGTDTQYF
TRBV7-8,.,.,TRBJ2-7,15,TGTGCCAGCAGCTTAGCGCTTCGGGATTCCTACGAGCAGTACTTC,CASSLALRDSYEQYF
TRBV2,.,.,TRBJ2-7,12,TGTGCCAGCAGTCTTGACCTCTACGAGCAGTACTTC,CASSLDLYEQYF
TRBV4-2,.,.,TRBJ2-7,15,TGTGCCAGCAGCCAAGATCAAGGTCCTACCTACGAGCAGTACTTC,CASSQDQGPTYEQYF
TRBV7-9,.,TRBD2,TRBJ2-5,15,TGTGCCAGCAGCTTAGGAGGCGGGAGCGTAGAGACCCAGTACTTC,CASSLGGGSVETQYF
TRBV2,.,.,TRBJ1-5,15,TGTGCCAGCAGAGGGATTCGGTCGGGCAATCAGCCCCAGCATTTT,CASRGIRSGNQPQHF
TRBV28,.,TRBD1,TRBJ1-4,15,TGTGCCAGCACCGCCCGGACAGGGAGGAATGAAAAACTGTTTTTT,CASTARTGRNEKLFF
TRBV18,.,TRBD2,TRBJ2-7,14,TGTGCCAGCTCACGGACTAGTGATATCTACGAGCAGTACTTC,CASSRTSDIYEQYF
TRBV11-1,few,TRBD1,TRBJ1-1,19,TGTGCCAGCAGCTTAATCCCTTACAGGGGAGGTGGGATGAACACTGAAGCTTTCTTT,CASSLIPYRGGGMNTEAFF
TRBV6-4,once,.,TRBJ1-1,13,TGTGCCAGCCGGTACATGGAGAACACTGAAGCTTTCTTT,CASRYMENTEAFF
TRBV4-2,few,.,TRBJ2-1,13,TGTGCCAGCTTAGGGGCCTTACGGGATGAGCAGTTCTTC,CASLGALRDEQFF
TRBV7-2,.,.,TRBJ1-2,15,TGTGCCAGCAGCTTATATGTAGGGTGGAGCTATGGCTACACCTTC,CASSLYVGWSYGYTF
TRBV5-1,.,TRBD2,TRBJ2-7,16,TGCGCCAGCAGCTTGCTAGCGGGAGAATTTGCGTACGAGCAGTACTTC,CASSLLAGEFAYEQYF
TRBV19,.,.,TRBJ2-5,13,TGTGCCAGTACCGGGGGAAGGGGAGAGACCCAGTACTTC,CASTGGRGETQYF
TRBV28,.,TRBD1,TRBJ1-5,14,TGTGCCAGCAGCAGACAGGGGGTAAATCAGCCCCAGCATTTT,CASSRQGVNQPQHF
TRBV18,.,TRBD1,TRBJ1-2,15,TGTGCCAGCTCACCAGGGACAGGCCTCAACTATGGCTACACCTTC,CASSPGTGLNYGYTF
TRBV6-5,.,TRBD1,TRBJ1-6,14,TGTGCCAGCAGTGAGAGACAGGGCGATTCACCCCTCCACTTT,CASSERQGDSPLHF
TRBV6-5,.,.,TRBJ2-1,13,TGTGCCAGCAGTTACTCGCGGCTAGCCGAGCAGTTCTTC,CASSYSRLAEQFF